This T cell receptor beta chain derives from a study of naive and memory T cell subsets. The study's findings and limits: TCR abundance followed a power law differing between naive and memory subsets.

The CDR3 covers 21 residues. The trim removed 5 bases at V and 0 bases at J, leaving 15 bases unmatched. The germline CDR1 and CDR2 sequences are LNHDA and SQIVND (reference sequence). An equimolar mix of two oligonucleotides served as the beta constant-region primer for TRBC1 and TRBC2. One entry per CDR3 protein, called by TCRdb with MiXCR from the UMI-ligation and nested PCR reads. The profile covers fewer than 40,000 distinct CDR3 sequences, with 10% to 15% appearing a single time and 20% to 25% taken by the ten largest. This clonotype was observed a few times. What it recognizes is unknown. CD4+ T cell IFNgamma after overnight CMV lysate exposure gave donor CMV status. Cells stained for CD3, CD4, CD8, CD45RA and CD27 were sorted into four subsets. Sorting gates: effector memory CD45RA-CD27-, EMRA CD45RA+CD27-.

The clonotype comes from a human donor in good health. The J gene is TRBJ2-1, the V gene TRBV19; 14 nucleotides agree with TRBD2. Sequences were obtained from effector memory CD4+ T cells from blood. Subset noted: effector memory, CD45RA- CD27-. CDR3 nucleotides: TGTGCCAGTAGTTTCAGTATTGGGACTAGCGGGAGACTCCCCTCCTACAATGAGCAGTTCTTC. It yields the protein CASSFSIGTSGRLPSYNEQFF.